The next 18 T cell receptor beta chains were all read from a single sample in a study of T cells after yellow fever vaccination. TCRdb re-called the 5' RACE reads through MiXCR, storing one row per CDR3 protein. The data contain 100,000 to 150,000 distinct CDR3 sequences, 7.4% of them singletons. The specimen comprised CD4+ T cells sorted from PBMCs, sampled about 10 days after the first yellow fever vaccination. All receptors come from a man younger than 30 who received the YFV17D yellow fever vaccine.

This clonotype showed up many times. The J gene is TRBJ2-7, the V gene TRBV5-5; possibly TRBD2 for D (7 bases). CDR1 and CDR2 (germline): SGHKS, YYEKEE (reference sequence). Trimming removed 4 bases from V and 0 bases from J, with 14 bases in between. The CDR3 spans 15 residues. CDR3 region: CASSQRGAYSYEQYF. CDR3 nucleotide sequence: TGTGCCAGCAGCCAACGGGGGGCATACTCCTACGAGCAGTACTTC.

This clonotype was seen many times. This sequence joins TRBV20-1 and TRBJ1-3; 8 bases line up with TRBD1. The CDR3 consists of 15 residues. Trimming cost V 5 bases and J 1 base; bases outside gene matches: 7. Germline CDR1 and CDR2: DFQATT and SNEGSKA (reference sequence). The CDR3 DNA reads as TGCAGTGCTTCCCACACAGGGGGATCTGGAAACACCATATATTTT. Translation: CSASHTGGSGNTIYF.

This clonotype was counted only a few times. The chain recombines TRBV10-3 with TRBJ2-2, with D possibly matching TRBD1 (6 bases). Germline V gene data show CDR1 as ENHRY and CDR2 as SYGVKD. V was shortened by 5 bases and J by 7 bases, with 14 bases between the two germline ends. The length of the CDR3 is 14 residues. The CDR3 sequence: CAISPEQGVGELFF. CDR3 DNA: TGTGCCATCAGTCCAGAACAGGGCGTCGGGGAGCTGTTTTTT.

This clonotype came up many times. The V and J genes are TRBV6-5 and TRBJ2-6; TRBD1 agrees at 10 bases. Germline CDR1 is MNHEY and CDR2 is SVGAGI. The CDR3 consists of 18 residues. With V trimmed by 0 bases and J by 2 bases, 4 bases remained unmatched. DNA for the CDR3: TGTGCCAGCAGTTACTCGGGACAGGGGATGACTGGGGCCAACGTCCTGACTTTC. Its protein is CASSYSGQGMTGANVLTF.

This clonotype was seen ten or more times. The rearrangement uses TRBV4-3 and TRBJ1-6; D gene unclear. CDR1 and CDR2 from the germline V gene are LGHNA and YSLEER. Trimming cost V 1 base and J 7 bases, with 2 bases left between them. The CDR3 consists of 12 residues. This CDR3 reads CASSQVNSPLHF. The CDR3 nucleotides read TGCGCCAGCAGCCAAGTGAATTCACCCCTCCACTTT.

This clonotype was counted at least ten times. The genes are TRBV9 and TRBJ1-1, with 9 bases that match TRBD1. The CDR3 is 14 amino acids. V lost 5 bases to trimming and J lost 4 bases; unmatched junction nucleotides: 6. The germline V gene encodes CDR1 SGDLS and CDR2 YYNGEE. CDR3 loop: CASRRGQGLTEAFF. CDR3 bases: TGTGCCAGCAGAAGAGGACAGGGGCTCACTGAAGCTTTCTTT. Filled out from reference TRBV9 and TRBJ1-1, the complete variable domain reads DSGVTQTPKHLITATGQRVTLRCSPRSGDLSVYWYQQSLDQGLQFLIQYYNGEERAKGNILERFSAQQFPDLHSELNLSSLELGDSALYFCASRRGQGLTEAFFGQGTRLTVV.

At least ten counts were recorded for this clonotype. This chain joins TRBV18 and TRBJ2-3, with D hard to call. The CDR3 contains 16 residues. V was cut by 3 bases and J by 1 base, with 14 bases left in between. Germline V gives CDR1 KGHSH, CDR2 LQKENI. CDR3 protein: CASSPTVPTGTDTQYF. The DNA of the CDR3 is TGTGCCAGCTCACCGACTGTCCCCACAGGCACAGATACGCAGTATTTT.

The V and J genes are TRBV29-1 and TRBJ1-2; 7 bases line up with TRBD1. J was trimmed by 8 bases and V by 6 bases; bases with no gene match: 9. The V gene's germline CDR1 is SQVTM and CDR2 ANQGSEA. The CDR3 length is 12 residues. CDR3 in amino acids: CSVDRDSRGYTF. Written as DNA, the CDR3 is TGCAGCGTAGACAGGGATTCAAGAGGCTACACCTTC.

This clonotype was observed a few times. This chain uses TRBV5-1 with TRBJ1-4, with 9 positions matching TRBD1. The germline gives CDR1 SGHRS, CDR2 YFSETQ. This CDR3 contains 15 residues. With 9 bases clipped from V and 7 bases from J, the junction kept 13 bases outside the gene matches. This chain's CDR3 is CATAVTGGASEKLFF. As DNA, the CDR3 is TGCGCCACCGCGGTAACAGGGGGCGCGTCTGAAAAACTGTTTTTT.

This clonotype was seen ten or more times. The V and J genes are TRBV6-2 or TRBV6-3 and TRBJ2-7, with D perhaps being TRBD1 or TRBD2 (5 bases each). CDR1 is MNHEY, CDR2 SVGEGT, per germline. The CDR3 covers 14 residues. The V and J ends lost 3 bases and 5 bases respectively, with 14 bases between them. Here the CDR3 DNA reads TGTGCCAGCAGTTATCACCCGGGGCCCAACGAGCAGTACGTC. The encoded protein is CASSYHPGPNEQYV.

Many counts were recorded for this clonotype. DNA for the CDR3: TGCGCCAGCACGCCAAGGGGACAGGGAAACAACTATGGCTACACCTTC. This sequence encodes CASTPRGQGNNYGYTF. The chain couples TRBV5-1 to TRBJ1-2, with 9 positions matching TRBD1. CDR1 and CDR2 from the germline V gene are SGHRS and YFSETQ. J lost 2 bases, V lost 6 bases, and 11 bases had no gene match. This CDR3 comprises 16 residues.

This clonotype appeared many times. The CDR3 region is CASSQERETQYF. In DNA, the CDR3 is TGTGCCAGCAGCCAAGAGAGAGAGACCCAGTACTTC. The gene calls are TRBV4-2 and TRBJ2-5; the D is unclear. CDR3 size: 12 residues. The V gene's germline CDR1 is LGHNA and CDR2 YNFKEQ. V dropped 0 bases and J dropped 4 bases, with 3 bases sitting between them.

In this sample, this clonotype turned up once. One base away lies a much larger clone, so this may be a sequencing read error. The genes are TRBV24-1 and TRBJ2-3; tentatively, D is TRBD1 or TRBD2 (6 bases each). The CDR3 runs to 14 residues. CDR1 is KGHDR and CDR2 is SFDVKD in the germline V gene. CDR3 region: CATGDGGLVGTQYF. The CDR3 bases are TGTGCCACCGGTGATGGGGGGCTGGTTGGGACGCAGTATTTT.

There are many counts of this clonotype. The gene calls are TRBV18 and TRBJ1-1; TRBD1 is a possible D gene (5 bases). Between the trimmed V and J ends, which lost 0 bases and 4 bases, there was a span of 9 bases. Per germline, CDR1 KGHSH and CDR2 LQKENI. CDR3 size: 14 residues. The CDR3 loop is CASSPPGALTEAFF. The CDR3 DNA reads TGTGCCAGCTCACCACCCGGGGCCCTCACTGAAGCTTTCTTT.

This clonotype appeared many times. The V and J genes are TRBV9 and TRBJ2-7; D is undetermined. V was pared by 3 bases and J by 6 bases, with 13 bases between. This CDR3 spans 13 amino acids. Germline V gene lookup returns CDR1 SGDLS and CDR2 YYNGEE. This chain's CDR3 is CASSGPASTEQYF. CDR3 DNA sequence: TGTGCCAGCAGCGGGCCGGCGAGTACCGAGCAGTACTTC.

The chain combines TRBV7-2 with TRBJ1-6, with D perhaps matching TRBD1 (6 bases). The CDR3 runs 15 residues. Trimming shortened V by 5 bases and J by 8 bases, and 16 bases separated the two germline ends. CDR1 is SGHTA, CDR2 FQGNSA, per germline. CDR3 nucleotide sequence: TGTGCCAGCAGCCCTGGGGGCAGGAAGGATTCACCCCTCCACTTT. Translated, it gives CASSPGGRKDSPLHF.

This clonotype was detected many times. The V and J genes are TRBV3-1 and TRBJ2-4; D is possibly TRBD2 (7 bases). There are 14 residues in the CDR3. V was shortened by 1 base and J by 9 bases, with 13 bases between the two germline ends. Per germline, CDR1 LGHDT and CDR2 YNNKEL (reference sequence). In DNA, the CDR3 is TGTGCCAGCAGCCAAGGACCAGGGGAGGGCATTCAGTACTTC. It yields the protein CASSQGPGEGIQYF.

This clonotype occurred many times. The gene calls are TRBV7-6 and TRBJ2-7, with D perhaps given as TRBD1 or TRBD2 (5 bases each). The V end was cut by 5 bases, the J end by 3 bases, with 17 bases between. This CDR3 has 15 amino acids. CDR1 and CDR2 (germline): SGHVS, FNYEAQ. CDR3 in DNA: TGTGCCAGCAGCGGATACCGGGACCGAGACTACGAGCAGTACTTC. It is translated as CASSGYRDRDYEQYF.